The T cell receptor beta chain described here comes from a study of OX40 agonist ivuxolimab in advanced cancers. Produced via immunoSEQ multiplex PCR; TCRdb's table is partial and in-frame only. This table holds some 74,000 clones, around 94% found once. Germline-derived CDR1 and CDR2 are MNHNS and SASEGT. V was clipped by 3 bases and J by 4 bases, with 7 bases between them. The CDR3 is made up of 13 amino acids. The TCR comes from an adult with an advanced solid tumor such as melanoma, head and neck, liver or kidney cancer. The sequencing here drew on CD4+ or CD8+ T cells sorted from blood, taken in a trial of the OX40 agonist ivuxolimab. The chain combines TRBV6-1 with TRBJ1-3; D gene ambiguous. CDR3 loop: CASSDWVGNTIYF. The CDR3 DNA follows: TGTGCCAGCAGTGATTGGGTGGGAAACACCATATATTTT.